These T cell receptor beta chains were read from a single sample in a study of control samples from healthy donors and cancer patients. TCRdb keeps only in-frame clones here, not all; method: immunoSEQ multiplex PCR. The sample holds around 130,000 clones, about 88% seen once. The sequenced material came from blood. Receptors originate from a man between 50 and 59 years old in good health. CDR3s include the opening cysteine and the closing phenylalanine or tryptophan. The D gene is left open where the match is weak. The size entry is marked missing in some rows and otherwise reads once, few, many or a size class.

d_gene: NA; v_gene: TRBV7-3; j_gene: TRBJ1-1; abundance: NA; CDR3nt: TGTGCCAGCAGCCACGACAGCAACACTGAAGCTTTCTTT; CDR3aa: CASSHDSNTEAFF
d_gene: NA; v_gene: TRBV9; j_gene: TRBJ2-2; abundance: NA; CDR3nt: TGTGCCAGCAGCTCCGAAGATGAGGGTGGCGCCGGGGAGCTGTTTTTT; CDR3aa: CASSSEDEGGAGELFF
d_gene: NA; v_gene: TRBV5-8; j_gene: TRBJ1-1; abundance: NA; CDR3nt: TGTGCCAGCAGCTTGTACCCGGGCGAGTCGGCTTTCTTT; CDR3aa: CASSLYPGESAFF
d_gene: TRBD2; v_gene: TRBV11-2; j_gene: TRBJ2-5; abundance: NA; CDR3nt: TGTGCCAGCAGCTTAGGTAGCGGGATGCAAGAGACCCAGTACTTC; CDR3aa: CASSLGSGMQETQYF
d_gene: NA; v_gene: TRBV28; j_gene: TRBJ1-2; abundance: NA; CDR3nt: TGTGCCAGCAGTTTCAGGGGCGCCCGGGGCTACACCTTC; CDR3aa: CASSFRGARGYTF
d_gene: NA; v_gene: TRBV7-9; j_gene: TRBJ1-5; abundance: NA; CDR3nt: TGTGCCAGCACCCTAGAGGGGAATCAGCCCCAGCATTTT; CDR3aa: CASTLEGNQPQHF
d_gene: NA; v_gene: TRBV27; j_gene: TRBJ2-7; abundance: NA; CDR3nt: TGTGCCAGCAGTTTTGTGGGGGGCGAGCAGTACTTC; CDR3aa: CASSFVGGEQYF
d_gene: NA; v_gene: TRBV7-2; j_gene: TRBJ1-2; abundance: NA; CDR3nt: TGTGCCAGCAGCTCTTTGACAGCCTGGGTCCATGGCTACACCTTC; CDR3aa: CASSSLTAWVHGYTF
d_gene: NA; v_gene: TRBV19; j_gene: TRBJ1-1; abundance: NA; CDR3nt: TGTGCCAGTACTACCTCGGCGGGCGGGAGCACTGAAGCTTTCTTT; CDR3aa: CASTTSAGGSTEAFF
d_gene: NA; v_gene: TRBV3-1/TRBV3-2; j_gene: TRBJ1-4; abundance: NA; CDR3nt: TGTGCCAGCAGCCCCGATAGGCTGCGGGCTGAAAAACTGTTTTTT; CDR3aa: CASSPDRLRAEKLFF
d_gene: TRBD1; v_gene: TRBV13; j_gene: TRBJ2-7; abundance: NA; CDR3nt: TGTGCCAGCAGCGCAGGGACCGGGACAGGAGAAAACTACGAGCAGTACTTC; CDR3aa: CASSAGTGTGENYEQYF
d_gene: NA; v_gene: TRBV7-3; j_gene: TRBJ2-5; abundance: NA; CDR3nt: TGTGCCAGCAGCCCCCGCGGGGGCGTAAGGGAGACCCAGTACTTC; CDR3aa: CASSPRGGVRETQYF
d_gene: TRBD2; v_gene: TRBV5-1; j_gene: TRBJ2-3; abundance: NA; CDR3nt: TGCGCCAGCAGCCGGACTAGCGGGGGGTCCCTGCTGACAGATACGCAGTATTTT; CDR3aa: CASSRTSGGSLLTDTQYF
d_gene: TRBD1; v_gene: TRBV5-6; j_gene: TRBJ1-6; abundance: NA; CDR3nt: TGTGCCAGCAGCTCTGAGACAGGGTCGATCAATTCACCCCTCCACTTT; CDR3aa: CASSSETGSINSPLHF
d_gene: TRBD1; v_gene: TRBV13; j_gene: TRBJ1-3; abundance: NA; CDR3nt: TGTGCCAGCAGCTCTACCAGCCTGACAGGGTCTGGAAACACCATATATTTT; CDR3aa: CASSSTSLTGSGNTIYF
d_gene: TRBD1; v_gene: TRBV5-1; j_gene: TRBJ2-5; abundance: once; CDR3nt: TGCGCCAGCAGCTTGGGGGGGACAGAAGAGACCCAGTACTTC; CDR3aa: CASSLGGTEETQYF
d_gene: TRBD1; v_gene: TRBV6-5; j_gene: TRBJ1-1; abundance: NA; CDR3nt: TGTGCCAGCAGTTATACGACAGGGACACTGAACACTGAAGCTTTCTTT; CDR3aa: CASSYTTGTLNTEAFF
d_gene: TRBD1; v_gene: TRBV2; j_gene: TRBJ1-2; abundance: few; CDR3nt: TGTGCCAGCAGTTCTATCGACAGGGGCGATTATGGCTACACCTTC; CDR3aa: CASSSIDRGDYGYTF
d_gene: NA; v_gene: TRBV11-2; j_gene: TRBJ2-2; abundance: NA; CDR3nt: TGTGCCAGCAGCGACCTGTCGGGCACCGGGGAGCTGTTTTTT; CDR3aa: CASSDLSGTGELFF
d_gene: TRBD1; v_gene: TRBV6-5; j_gene: TRBJ1-5; abundance: once; CDR3nt: TGTGCCAGCAGTTACTCCGGGACAGGGAATCAGCCCCAGCATTTT; CDR3aa: CASSYSGTGNQPQHF
d_gene: NA; v_gene: TRBV10-3; j_gene: TRBJ1-4; abundance: NA; CDR3nt: TGTGCCATCAGCACAGCACGAGGGTCGGAAAAACTGTTTTTT; CDR3aa: CAISTARGSEKLFF
d_gene: NA; v_gene: TRBV4-2; j_gene: TRBJ2-5; abundance: NA; CDR3nt: TGTGCCAGCAGCCAAGACGAGACCCAGTACTTC; CDR3aa: CASSQDETQYF
d_gene: TRBD1; v_gene: TRBV5-4; j_gene: TRBJ2-5; abundance: NA; CDR3nt: TGTGCCAGCAGCCGAACAGGGGGCTGGGAGACCCAGTACTTC; CDR3aa: CASSRTGGWETQYF
d_gene: NA; v_gene: TRBV5-3; j_gene: TRBJ1-1; abundance: NA; CDR3nt: TGTGCCAGAAGCTTGGATTTAAATCGGACTGAAGCTTTCTTT; CDR3aa: CARSLDLNRTEAFF
d_gene: NA; v_gene: TRBV14; j_gene: TRBJ1-6; abundance: few; CDR3nt: TGTGCCAGCAGCCAAGCTCGGCTTCCTAATTCACCCCTCCACTTT; CDR3aa: CASSQARLPNSPLHF
d_gene: NA; v_gene: TRBV30; j_gene: TRBJ2-5; abundance: NA; CDR3nt: TGTGCCTGGAGTCTTGGGGTCTCAGCCCGTCGGAACTTC; CDR3aa: CAWSLGVSARRNF